A selection of T cell receptor beta chains follows, all from one sample in a study of blood T cell repertoires in COVID-19. Only in-frame clones appear in the TCRdb table, and some are missing; sequencing was by immunoSEQ multiplex PCR. The sample holds about 42,000 clones, about 85% seen once. The specimen sequenced was peripheral blood. The source is a man aged 45-65 years with active COVID-19. The CDR3 runs from the conserved cysteine through the conserved F or W. A D gene is named only where the DNA matches it firmly. Clone size, where shown, is once, few, many, or a class for clones that have expanded.

abundance,v_gene,d_gene,j_gene,CDR3nt,CDR3aa
.,TRBV30,.,TRBJ2-7,TGTGCCTGGAGTGTACAACAATCTTACGAGCAGTACTTC,CAWSVQQSYEQYF
.,TRBV7-2,.,TRBJ1-1,TGTGCCAGCAGCTTAGCGGGGACAATGAACACTGAAGCTTTCTTT,CASSLAGTMNTEAFF
.,TRBV12-3/TRBV12-4,.,TRBJ1-2,TGTGCCAGCAGGCCGCCGGGGTATGGCTACACCTTC,CASRPPGYGYTF
.,TRBV4-3,.,TRBJ1-2,TGCGCCAGCAGCCAAAACCCGGACGGGGGGCTCTATGGCTACACCTTC,CASSQNPDGGLYGYTF
.,TRBV3-1/TRBV3-2,TRBD1,TRBJ1-2,TGTGCCAGCAGCCCCATCGGCACCGGGACAGTTCTTTTCAGCTACACCTTC,CASSPIGTGTVLFSYTF
.,TRBV6-2/TRBV6-3,.,TRBJ2-1,TGTGCCAGCAGTGTCGGGAGAGCCGAGGAGTTCTTC,CASSVGRAEEFF
.,TRBV6-2/TRBV6-3,.,TRBJ2-3,TGTGCCAGCAGTTTCAGGGGGAGGAGGACAGATACGCAGTATTTT,CASSFRGRRTDTQYF
.,TRBV7-9,.,TRBJ2-7,TGTGCCAGCAGCTTAGACAGGGCTGGAAACGAGCAGTACTTC,CASSLDRAGNEQYF
.,TRBV6-7,.,TRBJ1-1,TGTGCCACACAACCCATGGAGGGAGCTTTCTTT,CATQPMEGAFF
.,TRBV5-1,.,TRBJ2-3,TGCGCCAGCAGCCCGATCCCCGCGGGGAGCACAGATACGCAGTATTTT,CASSPIPAGSTDTQYF
.,TRBV10-3,TRBD2,TRBJ2-5,TGTGCCATCTCGGGTAGCGGGAGTGGGAGGGAGACCCAGTACTTC,CAISGSGSGRETQYF
.,TRBV4-2,.,TRBJ1-1,TGTGCCAGCAGCCAAGAGCGCGAAGCTTTCTTT,CASSQEREAFF
.,TRBV18,.,TRBJ2-2,TGTGCCAGCTCACCATTCAGCGGCGGGGAGCTGTTTTTT,CASSPFSGGELFF
.,TRBV21-1,.,TRBJ2-7,TGTGCCAGCAGCAAAGTGTGCAGGACTAGCGCATGGGGCTCCTACGAGCAGTACTTC,CASSKVCRTSAWGSYEQYF
.,TRBV21-1,.,TRBJ2-7,TGTGCCAGCAGCAAAGAGTTTAGCGGGAACCCCTACGAGCAGTACTTC,CASSKEFSGNPYEQYF
.,TRBV4-2,TRBD2,TRBJ2-5,TGTGCCAGCAGCCCAACGGGAGCGGGAGTGGATAGGTACCAAGAGACCCAGTACTTC,CASSPTGAGVDRYQETQYF
.,TRBV6-5,TRBD1,TRBJ2-1,TGTGCCAGCAGTCCCACAGGGGCCGTCCGCAATGAGCAGTTCTTC,CASSPTGAVRNEQFF
.,TRBV11-2,TRBD2,TRBJ2-7,TGTGCCAGCACTAGGCTCTCCGGGGGGATCGAGCAGTACTTC,CASTRLSGGIEQYF
.,TRBV6-4,.,TRBJ2-7,TGTGCCAGCAGTTTTCAGGGAAGATACGAGCAGTACTTC,CASSFQGRYEQYF
.,TRBV6-6,.,TRBJ1-1,TGTGCCAGCCTACCCCGGGGAACCCGCACTGAAGCTTTCTTT,CASLPRGTRTEAFF
.,TRBV4-1,TRBD1,TRBJ1-5,TGCGCCAGCAGCAACCAGGGACAGGGAATCAATCAGCCCCAGCATTTT,CASSNQGQGINQPQHF
.,TRBV6-6,.,TRBJ2-7,TGTGCCAGCAGTTTATCCCAGAACTACGAGCAGTACTTC,CASSLSQNYEQYF
medium-sized,TRBV4-2,.,TRBJ2-6,TGTGCCAGCAGCCAAGATGCCAGCTCTGGGGCCAACGTCCTGACTTTC,CASSQDASSGANVLTF
.,TRBV18,TRBD2,TRBJ2-1,TGTGCCAGCTCACCACTGACTAGCGGGAACAATGAGCAGTTCTTC,CASSPLTSGNNEQFF
.,TRBV28,.,TRBJ2-2,TGTGCCAGCAGCCCGGGACAATACACCGGGGAGCTGTTTTTT,CASSPGQYTGELFF
.,TRBV27,TRBD2,TRBJ2-7,TGTGCCAGCAGTTTCGGGCTAGCGGGAATAACTACCTACGAGCAGTACTTC,CASSFGLAGITTYEQYF
.,TRBV7-2,TRBD2,TRBJ2-5,TGTGCCAGCAGCCCCCCGACTAGCGGGAAACTACAAGAGACCCAGTACTTC,CASSPPTSGKLQETQYF
.,TRBV20-1,TRBD1,TRBJ1-4,TGCAGTGCTAGTTTGGGACAGGGGTTAGTAAGAGAAAAACTGTTTTTT,CSASLGQGLVREKLFF
.,TRBV4-1,.,TRBJ1-1,TGCGCCAGCAGCCAAGATCGGAGGGGCTTTTTTGAAGCTTTCTTT,CASSQDRRGFFEAFF
.,TRBV5-1,TRBD2,TRBJ2-2,TGCGCCAGCAGCCGGACTAGCGGGAGGGCCGGGGAGCTGTTTTTT,CASSRTSGRAGELFF
.,TRBV20-1,TRBD1,TRBJ1-2,TGCAGTGCTAGTGAGGGGGCCGACTATGGCTACACCTTC,CSASEGADYGYTF
.,TRBV7-3,TRBD2,TRBJ2-1,TGTGCCAGCAGCCCCCGGACTAGCGGGGGATATGAGCAGTTCTTC,CASSPRTSGGYEQFF
.,TRBV28,.,TRBJ1-2,TGTGCCAGCAGTCCCCTATACAACTATGGCTACACCTTC,CASSPLYNYGYTF
few,TRBV28,.,TRBJ2-3,TGTGCCAGCAGTTTAACTCCGGGAACAGATACGCAGTATTTT,CASSLTPGTDTQYF
.,TRBV2,TRBD1,TRBJ2-7,TGTGCTGTCGAGAGACAGGGAAATCTCGAGCAGTACTTC,CAVERQGNLEQYF